This T cell receptor (beta chain) was sequenced in a study of T cells in Graves' hyperthyroidism and ophthalmopathy. Study as a whole: Peripheral blood was collected at initial diagnosis, before any treatment.

This clonotype has ten or more counts. RNA transcripts gave rise to amplified TCR beta CDR3 regions. The HTBI primer set was used in a first-round RT-PCR of the TCR CDR3. MiXCR, applied by TCRdb to the multiplex PCR reads, yields one record per CDR3 protein. Of 380,000 or so distinct CDR3 sequences listed, 13% are singletons. Thyroid ultrasound, orbital computed tomography, clinical symptoms, and serum thyroxine and TRAb underpinned diagnoses. This CDR3 comprises 16 residues. V was shortened by 5 bases and J by 0 bases, with 14 bases between the two germline ends. CDR1 DFQATT and CDR2 SNEGSKA come from the germline V gene (reference sequence).

The specimen sequenced was blood. The gene calls are TRBV20-1 and TRBJ2-6, with no clear D. The sequence derives from a man aged 30 to 39 with Graves' hyperthyroidism that later progressed to Graves' ophthalmopathy. The CDR3 DNA reads as TGCAGTGCTCCCTCCGTCGCCAGCTCTGGGGCCAACGTCCTGACTTTC. This sequence encodes CSAPSVASSGANVLTF.